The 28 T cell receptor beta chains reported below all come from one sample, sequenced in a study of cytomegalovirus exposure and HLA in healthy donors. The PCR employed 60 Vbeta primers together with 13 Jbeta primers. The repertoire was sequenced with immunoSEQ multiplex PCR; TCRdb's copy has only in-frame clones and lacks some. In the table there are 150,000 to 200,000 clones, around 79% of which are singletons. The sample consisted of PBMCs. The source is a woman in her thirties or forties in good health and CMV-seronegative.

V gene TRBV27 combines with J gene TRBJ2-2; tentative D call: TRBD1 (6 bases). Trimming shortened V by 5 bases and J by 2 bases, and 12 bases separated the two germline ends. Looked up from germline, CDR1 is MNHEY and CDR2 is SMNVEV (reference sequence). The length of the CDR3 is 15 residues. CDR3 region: CASSHRQANTGELFF. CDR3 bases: TGTGCCAGCAGTCATCGACAGGCCAACACCGGGGAGCTGTTTTTT.

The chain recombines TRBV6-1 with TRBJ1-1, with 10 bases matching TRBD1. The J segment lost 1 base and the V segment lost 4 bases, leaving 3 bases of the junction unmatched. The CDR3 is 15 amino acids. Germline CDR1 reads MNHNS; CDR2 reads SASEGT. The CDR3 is CASSARTGGNTEAFF. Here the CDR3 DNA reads TGTGCCAGCAGTGCAAGGACAGGGGGGAACACTGAAGCTTTCTTT.

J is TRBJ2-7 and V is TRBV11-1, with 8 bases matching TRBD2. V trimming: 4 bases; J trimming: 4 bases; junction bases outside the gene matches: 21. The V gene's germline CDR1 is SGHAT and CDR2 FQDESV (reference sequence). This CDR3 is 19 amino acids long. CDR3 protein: CASSSGGRETHFEHYEQYF. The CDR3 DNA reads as TGTGCCAGCAGCTCGGGGGGGAGAGAGACCCACTTCGAACATTACGAGCAGTACTTC.

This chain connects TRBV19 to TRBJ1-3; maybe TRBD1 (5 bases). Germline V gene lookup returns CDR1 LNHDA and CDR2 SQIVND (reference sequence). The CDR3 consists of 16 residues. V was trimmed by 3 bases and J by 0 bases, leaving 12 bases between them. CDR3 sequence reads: CASSMIDGGSGNTIYF. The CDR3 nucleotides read TGTGCCAGTAGTATGATTGACGGGGGCTCTGGAAACACCATATATTTT.

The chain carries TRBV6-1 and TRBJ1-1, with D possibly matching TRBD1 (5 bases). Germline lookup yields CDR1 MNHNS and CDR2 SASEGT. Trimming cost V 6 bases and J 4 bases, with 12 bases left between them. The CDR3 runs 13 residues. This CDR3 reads CASSGNRLTEAFF. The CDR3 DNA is TGTGCCAGCAGCGGTAACAGGCTCACTGAAGCTTTCTTT.

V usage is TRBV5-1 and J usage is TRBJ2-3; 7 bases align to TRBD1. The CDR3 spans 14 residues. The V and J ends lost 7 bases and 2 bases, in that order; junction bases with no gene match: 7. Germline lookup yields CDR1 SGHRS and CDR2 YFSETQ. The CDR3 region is CASSGTEYTDTQYF. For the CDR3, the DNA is TGCGCCAGCTCCGGGACAGAATACACAGATACGCAGTATTTT.

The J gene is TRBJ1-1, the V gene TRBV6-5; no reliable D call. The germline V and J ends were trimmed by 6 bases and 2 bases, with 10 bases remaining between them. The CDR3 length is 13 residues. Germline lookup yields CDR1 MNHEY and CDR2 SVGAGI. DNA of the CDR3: TGTGCCAGCAGGAACAGCTTCAACACTGAAGCTTTCTTT. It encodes CASRNSFNTEAFF.

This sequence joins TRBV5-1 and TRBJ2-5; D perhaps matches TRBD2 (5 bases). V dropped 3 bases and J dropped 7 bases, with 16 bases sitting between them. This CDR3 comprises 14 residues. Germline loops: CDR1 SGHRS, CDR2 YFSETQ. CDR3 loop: CASSSPKGAGTQYF. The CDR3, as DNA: TGCGCCAGCAGCTCCCCCAAGGGTGCGGGGACCCAGTACTTC.

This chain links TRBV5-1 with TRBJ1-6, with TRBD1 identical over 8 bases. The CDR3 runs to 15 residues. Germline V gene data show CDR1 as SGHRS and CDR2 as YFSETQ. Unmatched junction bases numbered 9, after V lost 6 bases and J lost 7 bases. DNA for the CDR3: TGCGCCAGCACCAAGGAAACAGGGGGAAATTCACCCCTCCACTTT. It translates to CASTKETGGNSPLHF.

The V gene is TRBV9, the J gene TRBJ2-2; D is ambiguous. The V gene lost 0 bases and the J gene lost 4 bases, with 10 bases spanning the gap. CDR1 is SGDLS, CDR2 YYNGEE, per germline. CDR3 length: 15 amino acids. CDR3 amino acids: CASSVARGSTGELFF. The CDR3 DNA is TGTGCCAGCAGCGTAGCCCGAGGCTCCACCGGGGAGCTGTTTTTT.

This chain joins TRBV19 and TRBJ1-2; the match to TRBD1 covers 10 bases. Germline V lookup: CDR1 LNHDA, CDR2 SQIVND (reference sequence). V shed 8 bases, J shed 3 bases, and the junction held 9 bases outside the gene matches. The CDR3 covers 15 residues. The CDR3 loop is CASQPGQGNYYGYTF. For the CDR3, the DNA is TGTGCCAGTCAACCGGGACAGGGGAATTACTATGGCTACACCTTC.

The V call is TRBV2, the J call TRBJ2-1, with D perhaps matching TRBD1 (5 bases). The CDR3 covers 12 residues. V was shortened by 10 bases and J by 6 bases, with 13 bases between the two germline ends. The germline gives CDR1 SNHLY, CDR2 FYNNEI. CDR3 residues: CAILGRGNEQFF. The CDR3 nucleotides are TGTGCCATCCTAGGAAGGGGCAATGAGCAGTTCTTC.

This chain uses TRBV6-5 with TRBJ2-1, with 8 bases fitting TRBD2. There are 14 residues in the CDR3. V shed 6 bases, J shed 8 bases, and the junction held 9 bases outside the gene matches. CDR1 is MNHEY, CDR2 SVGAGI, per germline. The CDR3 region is CASSYQGLGDEQFF. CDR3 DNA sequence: TGTGCCAGCAGCTACCAGGGACTAGGCGATGAGCAGTTCTTC.

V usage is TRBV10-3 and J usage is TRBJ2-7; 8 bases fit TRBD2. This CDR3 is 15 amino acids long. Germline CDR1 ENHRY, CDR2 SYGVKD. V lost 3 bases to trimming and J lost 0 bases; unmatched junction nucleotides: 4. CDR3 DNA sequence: TGTGCCATCAGTGAAGCCGGGACTAGCTCCTACGAGCAGTACTTC. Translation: CAISEAGTSSYEQYF.

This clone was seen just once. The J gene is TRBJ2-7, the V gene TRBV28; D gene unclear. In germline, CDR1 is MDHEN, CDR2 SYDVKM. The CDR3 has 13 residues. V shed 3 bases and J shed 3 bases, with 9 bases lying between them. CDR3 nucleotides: TGTGCCAGCAGTTTTACTCCCGGCTACGAGCAGTACTTC. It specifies CASSFTPGYEQYF.

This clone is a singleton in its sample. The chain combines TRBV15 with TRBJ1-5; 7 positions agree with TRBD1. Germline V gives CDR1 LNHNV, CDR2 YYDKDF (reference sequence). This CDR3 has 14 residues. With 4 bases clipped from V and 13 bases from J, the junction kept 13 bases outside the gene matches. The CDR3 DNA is TGTGCCACCAGCACCGCCAGGACAGGTCATTATCAGCATTTT. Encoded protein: CATSTARTGHYQHF. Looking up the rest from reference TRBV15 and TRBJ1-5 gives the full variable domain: DAMVIQNPRYQVTQFGKPVTLSCSQTLNHNVMYWYQQKSSQAPKLLFHYYDKDFNNEADTPDNFQSRRPNTSFCFLDIRSPGLGDTAMYLCATSTARTGHYQHFGDGTRLSIL.

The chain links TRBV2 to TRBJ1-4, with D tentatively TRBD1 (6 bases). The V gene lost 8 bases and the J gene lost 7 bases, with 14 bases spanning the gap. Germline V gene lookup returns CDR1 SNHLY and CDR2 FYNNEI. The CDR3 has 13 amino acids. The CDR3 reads CASGRGSVEKLFF. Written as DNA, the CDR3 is TGTGCCAGCGGGAGGGGGTCCGTTGAAAAACTGTTTTTT.

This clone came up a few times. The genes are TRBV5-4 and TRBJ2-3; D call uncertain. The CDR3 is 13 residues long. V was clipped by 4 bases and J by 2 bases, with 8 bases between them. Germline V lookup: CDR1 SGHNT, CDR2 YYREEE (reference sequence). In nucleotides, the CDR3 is TGTGCCAGCAGCCCCGCGGACACAGATACGCAGTATTTT. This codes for CASSPADTDTQYF.

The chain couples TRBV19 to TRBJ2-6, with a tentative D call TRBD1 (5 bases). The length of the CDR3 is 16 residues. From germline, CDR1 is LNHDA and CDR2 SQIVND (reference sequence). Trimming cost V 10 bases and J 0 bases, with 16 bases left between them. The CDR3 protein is CATKIRQPSGANVLTF. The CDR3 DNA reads TGTGCCACAAAAATCCGACAGCCCTCTGGGGCCAACGTCCTGACTTTC.

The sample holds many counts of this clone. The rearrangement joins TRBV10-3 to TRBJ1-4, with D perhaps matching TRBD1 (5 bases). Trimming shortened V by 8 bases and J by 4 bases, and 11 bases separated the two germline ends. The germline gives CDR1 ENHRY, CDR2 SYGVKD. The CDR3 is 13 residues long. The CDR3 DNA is TGTGCCATCCACAGGTACCTTAATGAAAAACTGTTTTTT. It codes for CAIHRYLNEKLFF.

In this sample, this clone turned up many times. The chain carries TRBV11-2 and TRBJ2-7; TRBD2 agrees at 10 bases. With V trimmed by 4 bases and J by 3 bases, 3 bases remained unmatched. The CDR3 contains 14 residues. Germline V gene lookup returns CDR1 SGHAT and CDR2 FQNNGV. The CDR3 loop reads CASSSTSGFYEQYF. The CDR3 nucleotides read TGTGCCAGCAGCTCGACTAGCGGGTTCTACGAGCAGTACTTC.

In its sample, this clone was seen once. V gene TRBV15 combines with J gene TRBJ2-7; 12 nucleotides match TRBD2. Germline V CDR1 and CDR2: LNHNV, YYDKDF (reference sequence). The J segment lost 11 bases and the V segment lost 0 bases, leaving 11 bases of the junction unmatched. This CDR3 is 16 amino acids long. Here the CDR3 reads CATSRDTTSGGSLEYF. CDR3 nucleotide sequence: TGTGCCACCAGCAGAGATACCACTAGCGGGGGGAGTTTGGAGTACTTC.

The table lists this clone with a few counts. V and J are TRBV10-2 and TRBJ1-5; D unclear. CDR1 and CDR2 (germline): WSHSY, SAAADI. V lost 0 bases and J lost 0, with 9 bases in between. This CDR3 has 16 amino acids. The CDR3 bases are TGCGCCAGCAGTGAGTCCTTACAGTATAGCAATCAGCCCCAGCATTTT. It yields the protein CASSESLQYSNQPQHF.

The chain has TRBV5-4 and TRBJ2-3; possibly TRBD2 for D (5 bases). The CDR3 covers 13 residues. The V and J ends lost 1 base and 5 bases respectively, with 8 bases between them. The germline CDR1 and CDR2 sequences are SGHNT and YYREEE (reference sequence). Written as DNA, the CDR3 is TGTGCCAGCAGCTTGAACCGGGGAGATACGCAGTATTTT. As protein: CASSLNRGDTQYF.

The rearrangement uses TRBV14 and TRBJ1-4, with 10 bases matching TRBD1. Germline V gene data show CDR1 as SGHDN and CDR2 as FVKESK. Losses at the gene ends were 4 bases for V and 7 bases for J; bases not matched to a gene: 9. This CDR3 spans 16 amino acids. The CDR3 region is CASSPFPGTGAEKLFF. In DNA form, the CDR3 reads TGTGCCAGCAGCCCCTTCCCCGGGACAGGGGCTGAAAAACTGTTTTTT.

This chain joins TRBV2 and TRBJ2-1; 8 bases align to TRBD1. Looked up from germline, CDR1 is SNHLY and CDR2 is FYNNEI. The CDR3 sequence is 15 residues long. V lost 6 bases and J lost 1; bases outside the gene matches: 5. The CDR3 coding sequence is TGTGCCAGCAGGGCCGGACAGGGTTCCTACAATGAGCAGTTCTTC. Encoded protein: CASRAGQGSYNEQFF.

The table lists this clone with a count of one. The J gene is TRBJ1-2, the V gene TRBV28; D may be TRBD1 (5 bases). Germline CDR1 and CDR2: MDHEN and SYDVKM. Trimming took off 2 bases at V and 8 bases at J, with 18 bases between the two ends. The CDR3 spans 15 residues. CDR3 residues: CASSLQGTNLGGYTF. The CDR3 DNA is TGTGCCAGCAGTTTACAGGGCACCAATTTAGGGGGCTACACCTTC.

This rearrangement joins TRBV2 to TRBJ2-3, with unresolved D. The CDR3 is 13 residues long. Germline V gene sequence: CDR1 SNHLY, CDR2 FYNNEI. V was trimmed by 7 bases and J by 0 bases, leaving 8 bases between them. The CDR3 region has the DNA TGTGCCAGCATGTTCCTTAGCACAGATACGCAGTATTTT. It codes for CASMFLSTDTQYF.